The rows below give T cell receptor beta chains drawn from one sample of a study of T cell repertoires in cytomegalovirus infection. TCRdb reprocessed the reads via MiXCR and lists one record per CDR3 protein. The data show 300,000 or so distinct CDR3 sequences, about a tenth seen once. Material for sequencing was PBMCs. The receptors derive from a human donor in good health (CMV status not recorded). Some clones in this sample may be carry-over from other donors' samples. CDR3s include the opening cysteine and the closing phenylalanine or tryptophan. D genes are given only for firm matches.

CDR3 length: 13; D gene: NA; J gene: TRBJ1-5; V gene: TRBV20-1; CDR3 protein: CSGSRDSNQPQHF
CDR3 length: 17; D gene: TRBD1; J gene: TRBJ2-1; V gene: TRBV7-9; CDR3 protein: CASSKTGGPTSYNEQFF
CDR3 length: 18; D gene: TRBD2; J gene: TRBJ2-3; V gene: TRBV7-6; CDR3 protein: CASSSGGGYHLGTDTQYF
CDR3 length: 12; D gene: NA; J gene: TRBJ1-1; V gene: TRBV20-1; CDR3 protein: CSALDPRTEAFF
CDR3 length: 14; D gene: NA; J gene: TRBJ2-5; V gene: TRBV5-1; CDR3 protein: CASSLFRTQETQYF
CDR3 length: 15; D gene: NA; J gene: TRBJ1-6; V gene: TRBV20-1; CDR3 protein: CSARDSSSYNSPLHF
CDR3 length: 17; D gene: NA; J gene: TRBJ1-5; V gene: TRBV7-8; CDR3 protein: CASSLVRSAGVNQPQHF
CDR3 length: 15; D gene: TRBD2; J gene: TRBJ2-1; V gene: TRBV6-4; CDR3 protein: CASSDRLAGEVEQFF
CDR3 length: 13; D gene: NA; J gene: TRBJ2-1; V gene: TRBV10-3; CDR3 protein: CATQKGSYNEQFF
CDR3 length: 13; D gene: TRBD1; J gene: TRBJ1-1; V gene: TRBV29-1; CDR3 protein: CSVSGQVNAEAFF
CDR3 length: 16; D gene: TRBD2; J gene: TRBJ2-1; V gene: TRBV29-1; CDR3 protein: CSVEDKAAGVVDEQFF
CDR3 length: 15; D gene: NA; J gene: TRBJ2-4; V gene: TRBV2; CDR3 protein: CASREGRGPKNIQYF
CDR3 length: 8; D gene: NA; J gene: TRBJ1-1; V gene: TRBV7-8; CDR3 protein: CASTEAFF
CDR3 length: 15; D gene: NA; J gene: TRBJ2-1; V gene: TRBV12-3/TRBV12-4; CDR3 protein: CASSLSLARPGEQFF
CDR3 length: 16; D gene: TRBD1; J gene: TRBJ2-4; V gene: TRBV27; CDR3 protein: CASSPGTAHPKNIQYF
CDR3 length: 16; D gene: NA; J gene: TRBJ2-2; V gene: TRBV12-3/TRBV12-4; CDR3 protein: CASSLVGKSVGGELFF
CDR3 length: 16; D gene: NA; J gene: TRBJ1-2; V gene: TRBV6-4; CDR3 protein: CASTLHGGSSNYGYTF
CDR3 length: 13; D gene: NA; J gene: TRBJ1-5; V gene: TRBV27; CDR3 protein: CASSPRAQGPQHF
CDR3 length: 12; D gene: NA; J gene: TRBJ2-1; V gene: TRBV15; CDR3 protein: CATSAQGAEQFF
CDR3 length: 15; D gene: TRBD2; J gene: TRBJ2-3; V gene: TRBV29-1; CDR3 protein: CSVEIAGISTDTQYF
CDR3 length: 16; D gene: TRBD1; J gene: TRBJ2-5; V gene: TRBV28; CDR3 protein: CASSKLGWDRQETQYF
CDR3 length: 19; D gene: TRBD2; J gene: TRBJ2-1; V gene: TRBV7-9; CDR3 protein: CASSLFVLAGGISYNEQFF
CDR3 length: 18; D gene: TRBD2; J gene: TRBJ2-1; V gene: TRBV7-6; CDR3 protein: CASSSPRTSGATYNEQFF
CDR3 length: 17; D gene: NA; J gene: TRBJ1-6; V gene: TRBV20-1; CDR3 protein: CSARDNTQSSYNSPLHF
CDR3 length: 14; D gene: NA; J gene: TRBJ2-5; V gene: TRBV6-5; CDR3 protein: CASSYAASRETQYF
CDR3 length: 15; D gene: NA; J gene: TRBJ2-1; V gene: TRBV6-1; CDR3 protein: CASATGAITYNEQFF
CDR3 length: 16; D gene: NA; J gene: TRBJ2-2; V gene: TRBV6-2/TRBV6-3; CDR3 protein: CASSTTRGDGTGELFF
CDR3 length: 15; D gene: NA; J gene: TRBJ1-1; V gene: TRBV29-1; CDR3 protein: CSVADRPGQNTEAFF
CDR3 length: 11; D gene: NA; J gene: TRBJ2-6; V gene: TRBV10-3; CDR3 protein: CAISEANVLTF
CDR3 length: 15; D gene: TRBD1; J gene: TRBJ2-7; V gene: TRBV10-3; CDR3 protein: CAISGQRDRAHEQYF
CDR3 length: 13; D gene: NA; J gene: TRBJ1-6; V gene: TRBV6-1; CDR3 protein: CASLWAGDSPLHF
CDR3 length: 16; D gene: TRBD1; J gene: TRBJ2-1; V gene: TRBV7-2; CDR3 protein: CASSLATGTGPVEQFF
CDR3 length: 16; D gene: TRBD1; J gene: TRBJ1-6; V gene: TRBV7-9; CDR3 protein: CAGGQTRGALNSPLHF